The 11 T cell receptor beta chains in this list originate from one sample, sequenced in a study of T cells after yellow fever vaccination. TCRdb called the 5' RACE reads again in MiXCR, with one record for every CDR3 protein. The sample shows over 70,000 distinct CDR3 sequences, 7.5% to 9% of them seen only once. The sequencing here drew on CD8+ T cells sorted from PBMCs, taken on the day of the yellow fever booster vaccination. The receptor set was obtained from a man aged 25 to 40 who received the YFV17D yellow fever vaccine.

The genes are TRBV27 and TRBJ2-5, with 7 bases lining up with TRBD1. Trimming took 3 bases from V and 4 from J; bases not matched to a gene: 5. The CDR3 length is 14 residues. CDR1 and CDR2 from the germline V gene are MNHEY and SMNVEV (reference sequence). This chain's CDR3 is CASSLTGMGETQYF. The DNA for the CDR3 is TGTGCCAGCAGTTTGACAGGGATGGGAGAGACCCAGTACTTC.

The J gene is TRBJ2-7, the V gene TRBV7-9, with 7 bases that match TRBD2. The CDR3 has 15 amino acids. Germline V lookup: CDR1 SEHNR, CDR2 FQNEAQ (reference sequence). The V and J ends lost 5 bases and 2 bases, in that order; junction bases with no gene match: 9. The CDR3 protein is CASSHKRDRPYEQYF. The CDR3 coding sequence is TGTGCCAGCAGCCATAAGCGGGACCGGCCCTACGAGCAGTACTTC.

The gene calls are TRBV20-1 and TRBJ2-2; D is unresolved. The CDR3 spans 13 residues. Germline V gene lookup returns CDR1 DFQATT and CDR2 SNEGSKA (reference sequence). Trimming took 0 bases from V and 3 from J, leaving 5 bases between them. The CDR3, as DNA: TGCAGTGCTAGAGATCAGGACACCGGGGAGCTGTTTTTT. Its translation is CSARDQDTGELFF.

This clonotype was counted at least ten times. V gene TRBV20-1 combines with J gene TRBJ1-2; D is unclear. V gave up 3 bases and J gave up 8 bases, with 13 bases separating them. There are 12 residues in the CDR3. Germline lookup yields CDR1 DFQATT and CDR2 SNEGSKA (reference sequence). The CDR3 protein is CSASGEIGGYTF. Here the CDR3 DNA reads TGCAGTGCTAGCGGAGAGATTGGGGGCTACACCTTC.

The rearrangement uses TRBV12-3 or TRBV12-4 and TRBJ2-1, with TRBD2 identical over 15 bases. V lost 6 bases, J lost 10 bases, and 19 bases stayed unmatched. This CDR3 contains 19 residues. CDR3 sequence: CASSRTGTSGRWAMGEQFF. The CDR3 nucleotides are TGTGCCAGCAGCCGAACCGGGACTAGCGGGAGGTGGGCCATGGGAGAGCAGTTCTTC.

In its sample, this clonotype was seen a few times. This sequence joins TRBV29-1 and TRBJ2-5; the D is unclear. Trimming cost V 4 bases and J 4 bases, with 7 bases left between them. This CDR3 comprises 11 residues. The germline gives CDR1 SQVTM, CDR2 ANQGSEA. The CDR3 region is CSVGQPETQYF. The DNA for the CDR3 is TGCAGCGTTGGGCAGCCAGAGACCCAGTACTTC. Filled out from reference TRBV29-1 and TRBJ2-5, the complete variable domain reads SAVISQKPSRDICQRGTSLTIQCQVDSQVTMMFWYRQQPGQSLTLIATANQGSEATYESGFVIDKFPISRPNLTFSTLTVSNMSPEDSSIYLCSVGQPETQYFGPGTRLLVL.

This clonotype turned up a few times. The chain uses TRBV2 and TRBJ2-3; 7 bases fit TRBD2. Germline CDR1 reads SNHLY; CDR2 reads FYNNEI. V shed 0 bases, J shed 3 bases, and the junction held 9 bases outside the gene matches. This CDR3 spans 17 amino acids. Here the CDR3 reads CASSEALPGLGTDTQYF. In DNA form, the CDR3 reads TGTGCCAGCAGTGAAGCGCTTCCCGGACTAGGTACAGATACGCAGTATTTT.

CDR3 nucleotide sequence: TGTGCCAGCAGTTTTACCCTAGCGGGAGGCCCCCGGTGGGAGCAGTACTTC. It specifies CASSFTLAGGPRWEQYF. J is TRBJ2-7 and V is TRBV12-3 or TRBV12-4, with 11 bases lining up with TRBD2. V lost 3 bases, J lost 7 bases, and 14 bases stayed unmatched. The CDR3 runs 17 residues.

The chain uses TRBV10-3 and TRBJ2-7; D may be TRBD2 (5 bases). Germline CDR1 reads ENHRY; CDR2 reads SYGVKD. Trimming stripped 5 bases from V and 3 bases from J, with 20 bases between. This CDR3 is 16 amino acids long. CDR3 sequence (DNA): TGTGCCATCAGTCCAATGGGCGAGACTAACTTCTACGAGCAGTACTTC. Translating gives CAISPMGETNFYEQYF.

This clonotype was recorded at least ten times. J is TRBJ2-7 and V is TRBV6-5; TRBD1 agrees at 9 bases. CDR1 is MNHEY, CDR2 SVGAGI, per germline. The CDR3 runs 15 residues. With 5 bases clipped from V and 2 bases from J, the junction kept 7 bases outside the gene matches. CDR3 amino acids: CASSPRDRAPYEQYF. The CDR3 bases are TGTGCCAGCAGTCCCCGGGACAGGGCCCCCTACGAGCAGTACTTC.

The CDR3 DNA is TGCGCCAGCAGTGATGGACTAGCGGGAGTTCTAGAGACCCAGTACTTC. This translates into CASSDGLAGVLETQYF. J is TRBJ2-5 and V is TRBV10-1; the match to TRBD2 covers 13 bases. Trimming took 3 bases from V and 4 from J; bases not matched to a gene: 5. The CDR3 runs to 16 residues. Germline CDR1 is WNHNN and CDR2 is SYGVQD (reference sequence).